One and the same sample provided the 18 T cell receptor beta chains below, sequenced in a study of identifying expanded T cells in peripheral blood (dated by TCRdb to about 2019). The library was prepared using the immunoSEQ multiplex PCR assay. The table comes from immuneACCESS by way of TCRdb, which keeps in-frame sequences with V and J called. Part of the clones is missing from these tables; in studies checked, under half for an unresolved V gene and the rest for unknown reasons. This sample comprises 75,000 to 90,000 clones, about 87% of them detected only once. The leading ten clones occupy 7.3% of the sample. Sequencing was done on a sample of blood. The receptors shown here come from a person aged 18-70 years in good health.

The chain couples TRBV7-8 to TRBJ2-7; D unresolved. Germline V lookup: CDR1 SGHVS, CDR2 FQNEAQ. V gave up 5 bases and J gave up 3 bases, with 14 bases separating them. CDR3 length: 14 amino acids. CDR3 in DNA: TGTGCCAGCAGCAACAACCCAGCCGGCTACGAGCAGTACTTC. Its protein is CASSNNPAGYEQYF.

The CDR3 DNA sequence: TGTGCCAGCAGCTTACAGACAGGGAATCAGCCCCAGCATTTT. It codes for CASSLQTGNQPQHF. The chain is built from TRBV7-2 and TRBJ1-5, with 7 bases aligning to TRBD1. The CDR3 length is 14 residues. Germline lookup yields CDR1 SGHTA and CDR2 FQGNSA. V shed 2 bases and J 4 bases; nucleotides not matched to a gene: 2.

This chain connects TRBV5-4 to TRBJ2-3; 7 bases fit TRBD1. After removal of 4 bases from V and 5 bases from J, the junction contained 7 bases not matched to a gene. The germline V gene encodes CDR1 SGHNT and CDR2 YYREEE (reference sequence). The CDR3 runs to 14 residues. In DNA, the CDR3 is TGTGCCAGCAGCCCGGGACAGAATGTAGATACGCAGTATTTT. Its translation: CASSPGQNVDTQYF.

This chain links TRBV29-1 with TRBJ1-3; D may be TRBD1 (5 bases). Germline V gene data show CDR1 as SQVTM and CDR2 as ANQGSEA. V was trimmed by 4 bases and J by 4 bases, leaving 11 bases between them. The CDR3 loop spans 13 amino acids. CDR3 loop: CSVGGRGGNTIYF. The CDR3 region has the DNA TGCAGCGTTGGTGGCCGGGGGGGAAACACCATATATTTT.

The rearrangement uses TRBV29-1 and TRBJ2-5; no definite D call. The CDR3 covers 13 residues. Between the trimmed V and J ends, which lost 1 base and 2 bases, there was a span of 8 bases. In germline, CDR1 is SQVTM, CDR2 ANQGSEA. CDR3 sequence reads: CSVEVTLQETQYF. The CDR3 nucleotides are TGCAGCGTTGAAGTGACTTTACAAGAGACCCAGTACTTC. The full variable domain, with the rest looked up from reference TRBV29-1 and TRBJ2-5, is SAVISQKPSRDICQRGTSLTIQCQVDSQVTMMFWYRQQPGQSLTLIATANQGSEATYESGFVIDKFPISRPNLTFSTLTVSNMSPEDSSIYLCSVEVTLQETQYFGPGTRLLVL.

V is TRBV19 and J is TRBJ2-3, with 11 bases fitting TRBD1. Trimming removed 8 bases from V and 3 bases from J; junction bases left unmatched: 4. Per the germline V gene, CDR1 is LNHDA and CDR2 is SQIVND (reference sequence). The CDR3 sequence is 14 residues long. The CDR3 region is CASEDRGRTDTQYF. In DNA form, the CDR3 reads TGTGCCAGTGAGGACAGGGGGCGAACAGATACGCAGTATTTT.

This clone was seen only a few times. The gene calls are TRBV2 and TRBJ1-5; possible D gene TRBD1, 6 bases. CDR1 and CDR2 from the germline V gene are SNHLY and FYNNEI. V lost 7 bases and J 3 bases, leaving 10 bases between the germline ends. The CDR3 covers 13 residues. The CDR3 reads CASTGQYNQPQHF. CDR3 coding DNA: TGTGCCAGCACTGGACAGTACAATCAGCCCCAGCATTTT. Drawing the rest from reference TRBV2 and TRBJ1-5, the complete variable domain is EPEVTQTPSHQVTQMGQEVILRCVPISNHLYFYWYRQILGQKVEFLVSFYNNEISEKSEIFDDQFSVERPDGSNFTLKIRSTKLEDSAMYFCASTGQYNQPQHFGDGTRLSIL.

This clone was detected only once. The chain couples TRBV7-2 to TRBJ2-3; D perhaps matches TRBD1 (6 bases). Germline loops: CDR1 SGHTA, CDR2 FQGNSA. The CDR3 length is 16 residues. V was shortened by 5 bases and J by 2 bases, with 17 bases between the two germline ends. The CDR3 reads CASSEYQGFSTDTQYF. CDR3 coding DNA: TGTGCCAGCAGCGAATACCAGGGGTTTTCCACAGATACGCAGTATTTT.

The chain links TRBV9 to TRBJ2-1; D is perhaps TRBD2 (6 bases). The CDR3 has 15 residues. Germline lookup yields CDR1 SGDLS and CDR2 YYNGEE. V was clipped by 1 base and J by 3 bases, with 11 bases between them. The CDR3 nucleotides are TGTGCCAGCAGCGTAATCGCGGGGCACTACAATGAGCAGTTCTTC. The encoded protein is CASSVIAGHYNEQFF. Based on the CDR3 plus reference TRBV9 and TRBJ2-1, the full variable domain is DSGVTQTPKHLITATGQRVTLRCSPRSGDLSVYWYQQSLDQGLQFLIQYYNGEERAKGNILERFSAQQFPDLHSELNLSSLELGDSALYFCASSVIAGHYNEQFFGPGTRLTVL.

CDR3 protein: CASSFEDVDLNQPQHF. The CDR3 nucleotides read TGTGCCAGCAGTTTTGAAGATGTGGACTTAAATCAGCCCCAGCATTTT. The gene calls are TRBV28 and TRBJ1-5; no definite D call. V was cut by 3 bases and J by 4 bases, with 16 bases left in between. This CDR3 is 16 amino acids long. Germline V lookup: CDR1 MDHEN, CDR2 SYDVKM.

This clone was picked up a small number of times. The V gene is TRBV7-6, the J gene TRBJ1-5; D call uncertain. This CDR3 spans 15 amino acids. The V end lost 5 bases, the J end lost 0 bases, and 11 bases lay between the germline ends. Germline V CDR1 and CDR2: SGHVS, FNYEAQ. The CDR3 nucleotides read TGTGCCAGCAGCCCGACCGCTTATAGCAATCAGCCCCAGCATTTT. Translating it yields CASSPTAYSNQPQHF.

V and J are TRBV9 and TRBJ2-1; D not resolved. Trimming shortened V by 7 bases and J by 0 bases, and 17 bases separated the two germline ends. The CDR3 totals 16 residues. From germline, CDR1 is SGDLS and CDR2 YYNGEE. CDR3 protein: CASGAPGSVSYNEQFF. CDR3 DNA sequence: TGTGCCAGCGGAGCCCCTGGGTCGGTCTCCTACAATGAGCAGTTCTTC.

The gene calls are TRBV15 and TRBJ2-7; 12 bases map to TRBD1. This CDR3 spans 17 amino acids. The ends lost 1 base at V and 6 bases at J; junction bases unmatched: 10. CDR1 and CDR2 (germline): LNHNV, YYDKDF (reference sequence). The CDR3: CATSRAGTGGGSSEQYF. For the CDR3, the DNA is TGTGCCACCAGCAGAGCCGGGACAGGGGGCGGTTCGTCCGAGCAGTACTTC.

Here the CDR3 DNA reads TGTGCCAGCAGCTTCCCTGGGGTCAACTATGGCTACACCTTC. The encoded protein is CASSFPGVNYGYTF. The chain links TRBV5-6 to TRBJ1-2, with D unresolved. The CDR3 is made up of 14 amino acids. Germline CDR1 reads SGHDT; CDR2 reads YYEEEE. V lost 2 bases and J 2 bases, leaving 10 bases between the germline ends.

The rearrangement uses TRBV9 and TRBJ1-4, with unresolved D. This CDR3 has 15 residues. CDR1 SGDLS and CDR2 YYNGEE come from the germline V gene. Trimming shortened V by 0 bases and J by 5 bases, and 11 bases separated the two germline ends. This CDR3 is CASSVVGEVNEKLFF. In DNA form, the CDR3 reads TGTGCCAGCAGCGTAGTTGGAGAAGTGAATGAAAAACTGTTTTTT.

This chain joins TRBV30 and TRBJ2-5; TRBD2 aligns across 11 bases. The CDR3 runs to 15 residues. Trimming cost V 2 bases and J 5 bases; bases outside gene matches: 7. CDR1 and CDR2 (germline): GTSNPN, SVGIG (reference sequence). The DNA of the CDR3 is TGTGCCTGGAGTTCCCTAGCGGGAGGTGGGGAGACCCAGTACTTC. Protein sequence: CAWSSLAGGGETQYF.

The chain couples TRBV2 to TRBJ1-1; 7 positions agree with TRBD1. J gave up 0 bases and V 4 bases, and 5 bases lay outside the gene matches. Germline CDR1 is SNHLY and CDR2 is FYNNEI. The CDR3 covers 15 residues. The CDR3 is CASSGDSGMNTEAFF. The DNA for the CDR3 is TGTGCCAGCAGTGGGGACAGCGGGATGAACACTGAAGCTTTCTTT.

This chain links TRBV19 with TRBJ1-1; 9 bases align to TRBD1. With 7 bases clipped from V and 4 bases from J, the junction kept 19 bases outside the gene matches. In germline, CDR1 is LNHDA, CDR2 SQIVND (reference sequence). The CDR3 is 18 amino acids. The CDR3 reads CASIPRPIQGARSTEAFF. CDR3 bases: TGTGCCAGTATTCCCCGGCCGATACAGGGGGCGCGATCCACTGAAGCTTTCTTT. The full variable domain, its missing parts supplied by reference TRBV19 and TRBJ1-1, is DGGITQSPKYLFRKEGQNVTLSCEQNLNHDAMYWYRQDPGQGLRLIYYSQIVNDFQKGDIAEGYSVSREKKESFPLTVTSAQKNPTAFYLCASIPRPIQGARSTEAFFGQGTRLTVV.